This entry describes one T cell receptor beta chain. Assay execution took place at the deep level. Using immunoSEQ multiplex PCR, the repertoire was profiled, and TCRdb retains in-frame clones only, with some absent. The top ten clones hold more than 10% of a sample with 500,000 to 650,000 clones, around three quarters of them seen once. The data originate from a study of shared clonotypes between healthy human individuals. This CDR3 has 15 residues. J gave up 5 bases and V 3 bases, and 6 bases lay outside the gene matches. In germline, CDR1 is MNHEY, CDR2 SMNVEV (reference sequence). Sequenced input: PBMCs. The receptor comes from a woman in her forties in good health. Some clones in this sample may be carry-over from other donors' samples. V usage is TRBV27 and J usage is TRBJ2-3; 9 bases map to TRBD1. CDR3 region: CASSLEQGAVDTQYF. The CDR3, as DNA: TGTGCCAGCAGTTTGGAACAGGGGGCTGTAGATACGCAGTATTTT.